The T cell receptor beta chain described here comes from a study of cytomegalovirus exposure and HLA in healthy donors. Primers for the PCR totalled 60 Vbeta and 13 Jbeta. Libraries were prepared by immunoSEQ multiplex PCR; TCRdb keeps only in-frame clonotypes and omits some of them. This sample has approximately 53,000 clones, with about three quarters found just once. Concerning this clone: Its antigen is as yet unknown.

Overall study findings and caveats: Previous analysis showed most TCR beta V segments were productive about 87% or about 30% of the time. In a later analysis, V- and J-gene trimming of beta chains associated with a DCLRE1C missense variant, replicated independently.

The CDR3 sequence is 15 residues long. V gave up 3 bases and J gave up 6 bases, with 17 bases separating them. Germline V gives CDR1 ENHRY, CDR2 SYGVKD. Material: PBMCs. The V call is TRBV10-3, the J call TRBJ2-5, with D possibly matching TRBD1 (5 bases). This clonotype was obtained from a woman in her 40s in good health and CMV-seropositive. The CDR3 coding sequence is TGTGCCATCAGTGAAGGGGCAGGCGCAACCAAGACCCAGTACTTC. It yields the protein CAISEGAGATKTQYF.